A selection of T cell receptor beta chains follows, all from one sample in a study of human T cells and chemical hapten exposure. TCRdb recomputed calls from the RACE reads with MiXCR, one row per CDR3 protein. The sample shows roughly 84,000 distinct CDR3 sequences, roughly a tenth of them seen only once. The sample consisted of whole blood, taken in connection with sensitization to the hapten diphenylcyclopropenone (DPC). These receptors were taken from a woman aged 45-65 years with alopecia areata. Some clones in this sample may be carry-over from other donors' samples. The CDR3 runs from the conserved cysteine through the conserved F or W. The order of the fields is J gene, clone size, D gene, V gene, CDR3 protein, CDR3 DNA. A D gene is named only where the DNA matches it firmly. A row's size may be missing; if present it is once, few, many or a size class.

TRBJ2-5	many	NA	TRBV7-8	CASSPQETQYF	TGTGCCAGCAGCCCCCAAGAGACCCAGTACTTC
TRBJ2-4	NA	NA	TRBV10-2	CASSELGRREENIQYF	TGCGCCAGCAGTGAGCTCGGGAGAAGAGAGGAAAACATTCAGTACTTC
TRBJ1-1	many	TRBD1	TRBV5-1	CASSFREDRGSEAFF	TGCGCCAGCAGCTTTAGGGAGGACAGGGGGTCTGAAGCTTTCTTT
TRBJ1-1	NA	NA	TRBV28	CASSLLPVAGTEAFF	TGTGCCAGCAGTTTATTGCCAGTAGCAGGGACTGAAGCTTTCTTT
TRBJ2-1	many	TRBD2	TRBV10-3	CAISESTGTSYSSYNEQFF	TGTGCCATCAGTGAGTCGACCGGGACTAGCTATAGCTCCTACAATGAGCAGTTCTTC
TRBJ1-1	many	TRBD1	TRBV12-3/TRBV12-4	CASSPQGFVTEAFF	TGTGCCAGCAGTCCACAGGGGTTTGTCACTGAAGCTTTCTTT
TRBJ2-4	many	TRBD2	TRBV20-1	CSASEAGGPAKNIQYF	TGCAGTGCTAGTGAGGCGGGAGGGCCCGCCAAAAACATTCAGTACTTC
TRBJ1-1	many	NA	TRBV5-1	CASMEQSNTEAFF	TGCGCCAGCATGGAACAATCGAACACTGAAGCTTTCTTT
TRBJ1-5	NA	TRBD1	TRBV19	CASSVDRGQQPQHF	TGTGCCAGTAGTGTCGACAGGGGCCAACAGCCCCAGCATTTT
TRBJ2-3	many	TRBD2	TRBV18	CASSRRTSGLFDTQYF	TGTGCCAGCTCACGCCGGACTAGCGGTCTGTTTGATACGCAGTATTTT
TRBJ2-3	many	TRBD2	TRBV30	CARTSGSTDTQYF	TGTGCCCGTACTAGCGGAAGCACAGATACGCAGTATTTT
TRBJ2-7	many	TRBD2	TRBV6-5	CASSPLGSGNSYEQYF	TGTGCCAGCAGTCCCTTAGGTAGCGGGAACTCCTACGAGCAGTACTTC
TRBJ2-5	many	TRBD1	TRBV6-5	CASSYKTGVVETQYF	TGTGCCAGCAGTTACAAAACAGGGGTCGTGGAGACCCAGTACTTC
TRBJ1-2	many	TRBD1	TRBV3-1	CASSQDPQGASGYTF	TGTGCCAGCAGCCAAGATCCACAGGGGGCCTCTGGCTACACCTTC
TRBJ1-6	NA	NA	TRBV7-9	CASSITGGSPLHF	TGTGCCAGCAGTATAACCGGTGGTTCACCCCTCCACTTT
TRBJ2-5	many	TRBD1	TRBV29-1	CSVTTGVGVETQYF	TGCAGCGTTACGACAGGGGTGGGTGTAGAGACCCAGTACTTC
TRBJ2-3	few	TRBD1	TRBV5-8	CASSPIRGQGDTQYF	TGTGCCAGCAGCCCAATCAGGGGGCAGGGAGATACGCAGTATTTT
TRBJ2-1	many	NA	TRBV4-3	CASSQAVRDSYNEQFF	TGCGCCAGCAGCCAAGCGGTGCGGGACTCCTACAATGAGCAGTTCTTC
TRBJ2-1	many	TRBD2	TRBV6-2/TRBV6-3	CAIRPRTSGKYNEQFF	TGTGCCATCCGACCCAGGACTAGCGGGAAGTACAATGAGCAGTTCTTC
TRBJ1-4	few	NA	TRBV3-1	CASSQVNEKLFF	TGTGCCAGCAGCCAAGTTAATGAAAAACTGTTTTTT
TRBJ1-2	NA	NA	TRBV20-1	CSASGSNQGEGYTF	TGCAGTGCTAGTGGGTCGAACCAGGGAGAGGGCTACACCTTC
TRBJ2-7	few	NA	TRBV11-2	CASSLGISSYEQYF	TGTGCCAGCAGCTTAGGTATCAGCTCCTACGAGCAGTACTTC
TRBJ1-5	NA	NA	TRBV6-5	CASSDGVNQPRHF	TGTGCCAGCAGTGACGGGGTCAATCAGCCCCGGCATTTT
TRBJ1-6	NA	NA	TRBV28	CASRAGSYNSPLHF	TGTGCCAGCAGGGCAGGCTCCTATAATTCACCCCTCCACTTT
TRBJ2-5	NA	TRBD2	TRBV29-1	CSATGLAQETQYF	TGCAGCGCCACGGGACTAGCCCAAGAGACCCAGTACTTC
TRBJ1-5	many	TRBD1	TRBV12-3/TRBV12-4	CASSFGQGDVSNQPQHF	TGTGCCAGCAGCTTCGGACAGGGGGACGTTAGCAATCAGCCCCAGCATTTT
TRBJ2-1	NA	TRBD1	TRBV27	CASSTWDSNNEQFF	TGTGCCAGCAGTACCTGGGACAGCAACAATGAGCAGTTCTTC
TRBJ2-1	NA	NA	TRBV15	CATSRGTYNEQFF	TGTGCCACCAGCAGAGGGACTTACAATGAGCAGTTCTTC
TRBJ1-5	few	NA	TRBV6-1	CASSEGPGVHQPQHF	TGTGCCAGCAGTGAAGGGCCAGGGGTCCATCAGCCCCAGCATTTT
TRBJ1-1	medium-sized	NA	TRBV12-3/TRBV12-4	CASSLGFGRKAFF	TGTGCCAGCAGTTTAGGGTTCGGAAGGAAAGCTTTCTTT
TRBJ1-4	few	NA	TRBV15	CATSGRRTTNEKLFF	TGTGCCACCAGCGGAAGGAGAACAACTAATGAAAAACTGTTTTTT
TRBJ1-3	many	TRBD1	TRBV15	CATSADLTGAGNTIYF	TGTGCCACCAGCGCCGATCTTACAGGGGCTGGAAACACCATATATTTT
TRBJ2-2	NA	TRBD2	TRBV5-6	CASSLLTSGYTGELFF	TGTGCCAGCAGCTTGCTCACTAGCGGGTACACCGGGGAGCTGTTTTTT
TRBJ2-3	many	TRBD2	TRBV20-1	CSAIGLAGGGTDTQYF	TGCAGTGCGATTGGACTAGCGGGAGGAGGCACAGATACGCAGTATTTT
TRBJ1-5	few	NA	TRBV20-1	CSAQKGGQPQHF	TGCAGTGCTCAGAAGGGGGGTCAGCCCCAGCATTTT
TRBJ1-5	few	NA	TRBV3-1	CASLDSKGNQPQHF	TGTGCCAGTCTCGACAGTAAGGGAAATCAGCCCCAGCATTTT
TRBJ2-7	NA	TRBD1	TRBV18	CASSSTGRVDEQYF	TGTGCCAGCTCATCGACAGGGCGTGTTGACGAGCAGTACTTC
TRBJ1-3	few	TRBD1	TRBV7-9	CASSLQGAVSGNTIYF	TGTGCCAGCAGCTTGCAGGGGGCAGTTTCTGGAAACACCATATATTTT
TRBJ2-3	many	TRBD1	TRBV20-1	CSANPSEGAITDTQYF	TGCAGTGCTAATCCCAGTGAGGGGGCTATCACAGATACGCAGTATTTT
TRBJ2-5	NA	TRBD2	TRBV2	CASKDIAGAGETQYF	TGTGCCAGTAAAGATATAGCGGGAGCGGGAGAGACCCAGTACTTC
TRBJ2-3	NA	TRBD2	TRBV20-1	CSARDWGTSGTDTQYF	TGCAGTGCTAGAGATTGGGGGACTAGCGGCACAGATACGCAGTATTTT